One and the same sample provided the 29 T cell receptor beta chains below, sequenced in a study of graft-versus-host responses after intestinal transplantation. The protocol was immunoSEQ multiplex PCR, while the TCRdb copy is restricted to in-frame clones and leaves out a portion. The sample records some 100,000 clones, roughly 87% being singletons. Their antigens are not known. Sample: unstimulated CD4+ T cells sorted from spleen or lymph node cells, taken before transplant. These receptors were taken from a human donor who was the organ donor for an intestinal transplant.

This chain joins TRBV6-4 and TRBJ2-7, with D possibly being TRBD2 (6 bases). The CDR3 extends over 14 amino acids. CDR1 is MRHNA, CDR2 SNTAGT, per germline. Trimming shortened V by 4 bases and J by 9 bases, and 19 bases separated the two germline ends. Here the CDR3 reads CASSATGDFRGQYF. The CDR3 bases are TGTGCCAGCAGTGCGACTGGGGACTTCCGGGGGCAGTACTTC.

The V call is TRBV18, the J call TRBJ1-4; unclear D gene. The CDR3 is 15 amino acids. Per germline, CDR1 KGHSH and CDR2 LQKENI. The V gene lost 2 bases and the J gene lost 7 bases, with 14 bases spanning the gap. CDR3 nucleotide sequence: TGTGCCAGCTCACCAAAGACACGCGGGTCTGAAAAACTGTTTTTT. This translates into CASSPKTRGSEKLFF.

This chain uses TRBV9 with TRBJ1-2; D perhaps matches TRBD1 (6 bases). The CDR3 runs 16 residues. Between the trimmed V and J ends, which lost 2 bases and 1 base, there was a span of 15 bases. Germline values: CDR1 SGDLS, CDR2 YYNGEE. The CDR3 loop reads CASSVEQGPYNYGYTF. DNA for the CDR3: TGTGCCAGCAGCGTGGAGCAGGGGCCCTATAACTATGGCTACACCTTC.

The CDR3 region has the DNA TGTGCCAGCAGCTTAACTAGCGGGGGATCCAATGAGCAGTTCTTC. It encodes CASSLTSGGSNEQFF. The rearrangement uses TRBV7-3 and TRBJ2-1; 9 bases line up with TRBD2. The CDR3 spans 15 residues. V lost 0 bases to trimming and J lost 6 bases; unmatched junction nucleotides: 3. CDR1 is SGHTA, CDR2 FQGTGA, per germline.

The chain's CDR3 is CASSLMRADTQYF. The CDR3 nucleotides are TGTGCCAGCAGCTTAATGCGGGCAGATACGCAGTATTTT. V is TRBV7-2 and J is TRBJ2-3, with a possible D match to TRBD2 (5 bases). The V end lost 2 bases, the J end lost 4 bases, and 7 bases lay between the germline ends. This CDR3 comprises 13 residues. The germline CDR1 and CDR2 sequences are SGHTA and FQGNSA.

This chain uses TRBV10-3 with TRBJ1-2; D unclear. Deletions cut 4 bases from V and 5 bases from J, with 14 bases between. The CDR3 is 14 residues long. The germline V gene encodes CDR1 ENHRY and CDR2 SYGVKD. Written as DNA, the CDR3 is TGTGCCATCAGTGGGCGTAACGGGGAATATGGCTACACCTTC. Its translation is CAISGRNGEYGYTF.

This chain uses TRBV25-1 with TRBJ2-3; perhaps TRBD2 as D (6 bases). This CDR3 contains 16 residues. Germline-derived CDR1 and CDR2 are MGHDK and SYGVNS. Trimming took off 5 bases at V and 4 bases at J, with 19 bases between the two ends. The CDR3 spells CASSSSGKLASDTQYF. The CDR3 region has the DNA TGTGCCAGCAGTTCCTCAGGGAAACTAGCATCAGATACGCAGTATTTT.

This chain connects TRBV5-5 to TRBJ2-1; 13 bases are a match to TRBD2. CDR1 SGHKS and CDR2 YYEKEE come from the germline V gene (reference sequence). The trim removed 1 base at V and 3 bases at J, leaving 1 base unmatched. The CDR3 is 16 amino acids. CDR3 in DNA: TGTGCCAGCAGCTTGAGGACTAGCGGGGGCTACAATGAGCAGTTCTTC. Translated, it gives CASSLRTSGGYNEQFF.

V usage is TRBV9 and J usage is TRBJ2-2; the D gene is possibly TRBD1 (5 bases). Per the germline V gene, CDR1 is SGDLS and CDR2 is YYNGEE. V lost 0 bases to trimming and J lost 1 base, with 19 bases between them. The CDR3 covers 19 residues. This chain's CDR3 is CASSVDFWTPIGNTGELFF. CDR3 coding DNA: TGTGCCAGCAGCGTAGATTTTTGGACACCGATTGGGAACACCGGGGAGCTGTTTTTT.

The chain links TRBV30 to TRBJ1-4; D unclear. Between the trimmed V and J ends, which lost 0 bases and 8 bases, there was a span of 16 bases. CDR3 length: 15 residues. Germline V lookup: CDR1 GTSNPN, CDR2 SVGIG (reference sequence). CDR3 residues: CAWSVRPSAREKLFF. The CDR3, as DNA: TGTGCCTGGAGTGTGCGACCCTCGGCGAGGGAAAAACTGTTTTTT.

The rearrangement joins TRBV6-5 to TRBJ2-5, with 10 nucleotides matching TRBD1. CDR3 length equals 14 residues. Germline trimming cut 5 bases from V and 7 bases from J; bases unmatched to any gene: 7. From germline, CDR1 is MNHEY and CDR2 SVGAGI. CDR3 DNA sequence: TGTGCCAGCAGTGCAGGGACAGGGGTTGGGACCCAGTACTTC. Translated, it gives CASSAGTGVGTQYF.

As concerns this clone: This sample includes further DNA sequences coding for the same CDR3. This chain links TRBV5-1 with TRBJ2-5; D possibly corresponds to TRBD1 (6 bases). Germline V CDR1 and CDR2: SGHRS, YFSETQ. CDR3 length: 14 amino acids. The germline V and J ends were trimmed by 5 bases and 2 bases, with 13 bases remaining between them. The CDR3 coding sequence is TGCGCCAGCAGTCTTGGTCAGGGGCAAGAGACCCAGTACTTC. Protein sequence: CASSLGQGQETQYF. Full variable domain (outside the CDR3, taken from reference TRBV5-1 and TRBJ2-5): KAGVTQTPRYLIKTRGQQVTLSCSPISGHRSVSWYQQTPGQGLQFLFEYFSETQRNKGNFPGRFSGRQFSNSRSEMNVSTLELGDSALYLCASSLGQGQETQYFGPGTRLLVL.

This clone came up a few times. The chain employs TRBV16 and TRBJ1-1; D gene uncertain. V shed 4 bases and J shed 2 bases, with 11 bases lying between them. From germline, CDR1 is KGHSY and CDR2 FQNENV. The CDR3 covers 14 residues. CDR3 in DNA: TGTGCCAGCAGCCCGGGGAGCTCCAACACTGAAGCTTTCTTT. As protein: CASSPGSSNTEAFF.

This chain links TRBV28 with TRBJ1-3; D ambiguous. The CDR3 runs 16 residues. Germline V CDR1 and CDR2: MDHEN, SYDVKM. V was pared by 5 bases and J by 0 bases, with 14 bases between. The CDR3 DNA sequence: TGTGCCAGCAGTCTACGCGGAGGCAGCTCTGGAAACACCATATATTTT. Translating it yields CASSLRGGSSGNTIYF. Drawing the rest from reference TRBV28 and TRBJ1-3, the complete variable domain is DVKVTQSSRYLVKRTGEKVFLECVQDMDHENMFWYRQDPGLGLRLIYFSYDVKMKEKGDIPEGYSVSREKKERFSLILESASTNQTSMYLCASSLRGGSSGNTIYFGEGSWLTVV.

This sequence joins TRBV4-1 and TRBJ1-5, with D possibly being TRBD1 (6 bases). Germline CDR1 MGHRA, CDR2 YSYEKL. V was cut by 0 bases and J by 1 base, with 13 bases left in between. This CDR3 region has 17 residues. CDR3 amino acids: CASSQDQTGGSNQPQHF. DNA for the CDR3: TGCGCCAGCAGCCAAGATCAGACAGGCGGGAGCAATCAGCCCCAGCATTTT.

J is TRBJ2-3 and V is TRBV7-9; D unresolved. V shed 1 base and J shed 0 bases, with 20 bases lying between them. CDR1 and CDR2 from the germline V gene are SEHNR and FQNEAQ (reference sequence). The CDR3 extends over 19 amino acids. This CDR3 reads CASSLVGWVGKPSTDTQYF. DNA for the CDR3: TGTGCCAGCAGCTTAGTGGGCTGGGTAGGTAAACCTAGCACAGATACGCAGTATTTT.

This rearrangement joins TRBV10-1 to TRBJ2-2; weak D call: TRBD1 (5 bases). From germline, CDR1 is WNHNN and CDR2 SYGVQD (reference sequence). The V end was cut by 4 bases, the J end by 2 bases, with 20 bases between. CDR3 length: 18 amino acids. The CDR3, as DNA: TGCGCCAGCAGTGTTAAAAGAAAGCAGGGAACAAACACCGGGGAGCTGTTTTTT. Translating it yields CASSVKRKQGTNTGELFF.

This clone came up a few times. V gene TRBV7-9 combines with J gene TRBJ2-1; the D call may be TRBD1 or TRBD2 (5 bases each). This CDR3 has 14 amino acids. Between the trimmed V and J ends, which lost 2 bases and 10 bases, there was a span of 15 bases. Germline lookup yields CDR1 SEHNR and CDR2 FQNEAQ (reference sequence). The CDR3 sequence: CASSLRYRWDEQFF. The CDR3 nucleotides are TGTGCCAGCAGCTTAAGGTACAGGTGGGACGAGCAGTTCTTC.

The chain uses TRBV5-1 and TRBJ2-7, with 8 positions matching TRBD1. Germline V gene data show CDR1 as SGHRS and CDR2 as YFSETQ. V lost 1 base to trimming and J lost 3 bases; unmatched junction nucleotides: 18. The CDR3 covers 19 residues. CDR3 nucleotides: TGCGCCAGCAGCTTGTTGCCTGGACAGGGTCGAAACGTTAACTACGAGCAGTACTTC. Translated, it gives CASSLLPGQGRNVNYEQYF.

The chain couples TRBV28 to TRBJ2-7; D might be TRBD2 (7 bases). The CDR3 covers 14 residues. The V gene's germline CDR1 is MDHEN and CDR2 SYDVKM. For the CDR3, the DNA is TGTGCTACAAGGGGGGGATGGGGCTCCTACGAGCAGTACTTC. Protein: CATRGGWGSYEQYF. The whole variable domain, remainder taken from reference TRBV28 and TRBJ2-7, is DVKVTQSSRYLVKRTGEKVFLECVQDMDHENMFWYRQDPGLGLRLIYFSYDVKMKEKGDIPEGYSVSREKKERFSLILESASTNQTSMYLCATRGGWGSYEQYFGPGTRLTVT.

The CDR3 coding sequence is TGTGCCAGCAGTTTTCACGGACAGGGGGAAGGAAACACCATATATTTT. Amino acids: CASSFHGQGEGNTIYF. The chain recombines TRBV6-5 with TRBJ1-3, with TRBD1 identical over 10 bases. Unmatched junction bases numbered 7, after V lost 4 bases and J lost 4 bases. The CDR3 contains 16 residues. CDR1 is MNHEY and CDR2 is SVGAGI in the germline V gene.

The CDR3 here is CASSFQGANYGYTF. CDR3 in DNA: TGTGCCAGCAGCTTCCAGGGGGCGAACTATGGCTACACCTTC. The gene calls are TRBV7-9 and TRBJ1-2; 8 bases line up with TRBD1. Germline V lookup: CDR1 SEHNR, CDR2 FQNEAQ (reference sequence). The CDR3 covers 14 residues. The J segment lost 2 bases and the V segment lost 3 bases, leaving 2 bases of the junction unmatched.

The chain employs TRBV28 and TRBJ1-6; D uncertain. V gave up 11 bases and J gave up 0 bases, with 8 bases separating them. This CDR3 contains 13 residues. Germline loops: CDR1 MDHEN, CDR2 SYDVKM. The CDR3 spells CAAHGSYNSPLHF. CDR3 in DNA: TGTGCCGCACACGGCTCCTATAATTCACCCCTCCACTTT.

This clone has just a few counts. V gene TRBV14 combines with J gene TRBJ1-3; D uncertain. The V gene's germline CDR1 is SGHDN and CDR2 FVKESK. Trimming shortened V by 0 bases and J by 3 bases, and 18 bases separated the two germline ends. This CDR3 contains 18 residues. Here the CDR3 reads CASSQDFGRTRGGNTIYF. The CDR3 DNA reads TGTGCCAGCAGCCAAGATTTTGGTAGGACTAGAGGTGGAAACACCATATATTTT.

The chain carries TRBV5-4 and TRBJ2-4; D could derive from TRBD1 or TRBD2 (6 bases each). This CDR3 has 15 amino acids. Per the germline V gene, CDR1 is SGHNT and CDR2 is YYREEE (reference sequence). Trimming shortened V by 3 bases and J by 7 bases, and 17 bases separated the two germline ends. For the CDR3, the DNA is TGTGCCAGCAGCTACCCAGGGGCGGAGGGGAACATTCAGTACTTC. The encoded protein is CASSYPGAEGNIQYF.

Comment on this clone: Other DNA sequences within the sample encode an identical CDR3. The rearrangement links TRBV2 to TRBJ1-5, with 10 bases that match TRBD1. The CDR3 is 16 amino acids. Trimming removed 2 bases from V and 0 bases from J; junction bases left unmatched: 1. In germline, CDR1 is SNHLY, CDR2 FYNNEI. CDR3 nucleotide sequence: TGTGCCAGCAGTGAAAGGACAGGGGGTAGCAATCAGCCCCAGCATTTT. Translating gives CASSERTGGSNQPQHF.

This clone was detected only a few times. The rearrangement joins TRBV28 to TRBJ1-2, with D hard to call. V dropped 6 bases and J dropped 4 bases, with 18 bases sitting between them. The length of the CDR3 is 15 residues. The germline V gene encodes CDR1 MDHEN and CDR2 SYDVKM. The chain's CDR3 is CASSLPPAPAYGYTF. The DNA for the CDR3 is TGTGCCAGCAGCCTACCGCCCGCCCCAGCCTATGGCTACACCTTC.

The genes are TRBV19 and TRBJ2-3; maybe TRBD1 (6 bases). Per the germline V gene, CDR1 is LNHDA and CDR2 is SQIVND (reference sequence). The CDR3 runs 13 residues. V gave up 10 bases and J gave up 6 bases, with 17 bases separating them. CDR3 amino acids: CATSTAGVDTQYF. CDR3 bases: TGTGCCACCTCTACTGCAGGGGTTGATACGCAGTATTTT.

The chain recombines TRBV2 with TRBJ2-7; D remains ambiguous. Trimming cost V 6 bases and J 3 bases, with 6 bases left between them. The CDR3 spans 11 residues. Germline CDR1 reads SNHLY; CDR2 reads FYNNEI. The chain's CDR3 is CASRGLYEQYF. CDR3 DNA sequence: TGTGCCAGCAGGGGCCTCTACGAGCAGTACTTC.